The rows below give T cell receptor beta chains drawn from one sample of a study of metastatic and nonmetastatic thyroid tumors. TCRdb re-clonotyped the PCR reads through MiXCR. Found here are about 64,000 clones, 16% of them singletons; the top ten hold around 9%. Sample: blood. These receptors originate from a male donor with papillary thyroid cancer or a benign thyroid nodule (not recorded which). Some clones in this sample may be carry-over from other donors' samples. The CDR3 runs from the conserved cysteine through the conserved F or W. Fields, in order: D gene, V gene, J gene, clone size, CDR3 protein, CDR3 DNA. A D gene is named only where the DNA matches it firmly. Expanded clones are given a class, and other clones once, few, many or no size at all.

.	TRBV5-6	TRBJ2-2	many	CASSAAFNTGELFF	TGTGCCAGCAGCGCCGCATTTAACACCGGGGAGCTGTTTTTT
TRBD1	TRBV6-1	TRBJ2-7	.	CASSERTGVYEQYF	TGTGCCAGCAGTGAACGGACAGGGGTCTACGAGCAGTACTTC
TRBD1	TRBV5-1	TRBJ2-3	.	CASSPGQDTDTQYF	TGCGCCAGCAGCCCGGGACAGGACACAGATACGCAGTATTTT
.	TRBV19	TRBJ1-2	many	CASSTLDGYYGYTF	TGTGCCAGTAGTACCTTGGACGGATACTATGGCTACACCTTC
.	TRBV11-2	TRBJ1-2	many	CASRLSPLGNYGYTF	TGTGCCAGCAGACTTAGCCCCCTTGGGAACTATGGCTACACCTTC
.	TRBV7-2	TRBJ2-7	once	CASSLTAWPSYEQYF	TGTGCCAGCAGCTTAACGGCGTGGCCCTCCTACGAGCAGTACTTC
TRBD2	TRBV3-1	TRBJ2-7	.	CASSQYPGTTIYEQYF	TGTGCCAGCAGCCAATATCCCGGGACTACCATTTACGAGCAGTACTTC
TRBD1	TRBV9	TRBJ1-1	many	CASSPPTGPNTEAFF	TGTGCCAGCAGCCCTCCGACAGGGCCGAACACTGAAGCTTTCTTT
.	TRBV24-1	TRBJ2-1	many	CATSDLLRSSHNSYNEQFF	TGTGCCACCAGTGATTTGCTCCGATCATCCCATAACTCCTACAATGAGCAGTTCTTC
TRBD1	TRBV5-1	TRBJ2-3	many	CASTTGQGTDTQYF	TGCGCCAGCACCACAGGACAGGGTACGGATACGCAGTATTTT
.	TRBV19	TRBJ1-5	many	CASTKDRSNQPQHF	TGTGCCAGTACTAAAGACAGGAGCAATCAGCCCCAGCATTTT